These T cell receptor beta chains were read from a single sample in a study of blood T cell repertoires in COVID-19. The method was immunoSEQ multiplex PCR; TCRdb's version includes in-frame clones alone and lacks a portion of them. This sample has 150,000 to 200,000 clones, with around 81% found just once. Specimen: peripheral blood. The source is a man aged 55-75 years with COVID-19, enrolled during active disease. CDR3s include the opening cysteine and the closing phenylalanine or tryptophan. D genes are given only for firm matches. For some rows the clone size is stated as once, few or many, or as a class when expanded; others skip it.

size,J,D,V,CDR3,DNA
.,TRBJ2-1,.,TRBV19,CASSDTGTHYNEQFF,TGTGCCAGTAGTGATACAGGAACCCACTACAATGAGCAGTTCTTC
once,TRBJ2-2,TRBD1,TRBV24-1,CATSDRLGGQATGELFF,TGTGCCACCAGTGATAGGCTGGGGGGACAGGCTACCGGGGAGCTGTTTTTT
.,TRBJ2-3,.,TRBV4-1,CASSQWGGGTDTQYF,TGCGCCAGCAGCCAATGGGGCGGTGGCACAGATACGCAGTATTTT
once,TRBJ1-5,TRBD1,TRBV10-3,CAISWDRNQPQHF,TGTGCCATCAGTTGGGACAGAAATCAGCCCCAGCATTTT
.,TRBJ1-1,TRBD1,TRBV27,CASSHPTGTVRAEAFF,TGTGCCAGCAGTCACCCCACGGGGACAGTGAGGGCTGAAGCTTTCTTT
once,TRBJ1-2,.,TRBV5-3,CARSPDTRRIFYGYTF,TGTGCCAGAAGCCCGGACACGCGAAGGATATTCTATGGCTACACCTTC
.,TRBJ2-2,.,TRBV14,CASSQVGRLPGELFF,TGTGCCAGCAGCCAAGTGGGGAGGCTACCCGGGGAGCTGTTTTTT
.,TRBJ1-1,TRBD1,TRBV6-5,CASVDTGGNTEAFF,TGTGCCAGCGTAGATACAGGGGGGAACACTGAAGCTTTCTTT
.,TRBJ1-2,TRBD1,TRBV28,CASSTGGDNYGYTF,TGTGCCAGCAGTACAGGGGGCGATAACTATGGCTACACCTTC
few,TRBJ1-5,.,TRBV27,CASSRTGTSPQHF,TGTGCCAGCAGTCGGACTGGGACTTCGCCCCAGCATTTT
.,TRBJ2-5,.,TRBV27,CASTPGGQETQYF,TGTGCCAGCACCCCCGGCGGACAAGAGACCCAGTACTTC
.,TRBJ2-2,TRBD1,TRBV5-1,CASSLDRGLTGELFF,TGCGCCAGCAGCCTAGACAGGGGGCTGACCGGGGAGCTGTTTTTT
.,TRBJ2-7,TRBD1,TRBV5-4,CASSSTGSPYEQYF,TGTGCCAGCAGCTCGACAGGGAGCCCCTACGAGCAGTACTTC
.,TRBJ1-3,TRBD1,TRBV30,CAWNPGTGEDTIYF,TGTGCCTGGAATCCAGGGACAGGGGAGGATACCATATATTTT
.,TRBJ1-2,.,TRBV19,CASSVRQTGGYTF,TGTGCCAGTAGTGTGCGTCAAACGGGGGGCTACACCTTC
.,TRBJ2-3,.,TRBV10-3,CATLGRGDTQYF,TGTGCCACCCTAGGTCGAGGGGATACGCAGTATTTT
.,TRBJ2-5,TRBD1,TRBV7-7,CASSAGQGEAGTQYF,TGTGCCAGCAGCGCGGGACAGGGGGAAGCGGGGACCCAGTACTTC
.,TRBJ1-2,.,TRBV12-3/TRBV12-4,CASSPGGLGYTF,TGTGCCAGCAGTCCCGGGGGTCTGGGCTACACCTTC
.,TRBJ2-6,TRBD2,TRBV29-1,CSVGEGAGANVLTF,TGCAGCGTTGGGGAGGGTGCGGGGGCCAACGTCCTGACTTTC
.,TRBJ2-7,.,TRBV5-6,CASSLDRSQQQYF,TGTGCCAGCAGCTTGGACAGGAGTCAACAGCAGTACTTC